This T cell receptor beta chain emerged from a study of identical twins. Each CDR3 protein is one row after TCRdb ran MiXCR on the 5' RACE reads. Of under 800,000 distinct CDR3 sequences listed, 21% were seen once; the top ten hold about 4.3%. This clonotype was observed a handful of times. The length of the CDR3 is 15 residues. Germline CDR1 is SGHDT and CDR2 is YYEEEE. Trimming removed 4 bases at V and 0 bases at J, with 11 bases between. These data were also reused for a study on T cells expressing NK-cell markers.

The receptor comes from a woman younger than 35 in good health. The specimen sequenced was PBMCs. The genes are TRBV5-6 and TRBJ2-1; D call uncertain. The CDR3 sequence is CASSPLTSSYNEQFF. CDR3 DNA sequence: TGTGCCAGCAGCCCGCTTACCAGCTCCTACAATGAGCAGTTCTTC.